Below are 27 T cell receptor beta chains sequenced from a single sample in a study of cytomegalovirus exposure and HLA in healthy donors. The PCR was carried out with 60 Vbeta primers and 13 Jbeta primers. Method: immunoSEQ multiplex PCR; TCRdb's copy keeps in-frame clones and lacks some. The sample yields about 120,000 clones, 77% seen once. Sequencing was carried out using PBMCs. The source is a man between 18 and 35 years old in good health and CMV-seropositive.

In regard to this clone: The same CDR3 arises from other DNA sequences in this sample as well. The CDR3 protein is CAWRTGVEQYF. CDR3 nucleotides: TGTGCCTGGAGGACAGGGGTAGAGCAGTACTTC. The V call is TRBV30, the J call TRBJ2-7, with 8 bases that match TRBD1. The CDR3 is 11 amino acids. J was trimmed by 7 bases and V by 3 bases; bases with no gene match: 2. Germline loops: CDR1 GTSNPN, CDR2 SVGIG (reference sequence). Drawing the rest from reference TRBV30 and TRBJ2-7, the complete variable domain is SQTIHQWPATLVQPVGSPLSLECTVEGTSNPNLYWYRQAAGRGLQLLFYSVGIGQISSEVPQNLSASRPQDRQFILSSKKLLLSDSGFYLCAWRTGVEQYFGPGTRLTVT.

The genes are TRBV11-2 and TRBJ2-1; weak D call: TRBD1 (6 bases). V shed 1 base and J shed 10 bases, with 23 bases lying between them. The CDR3 has 17 residues. Per the germline V gene, CDR1 is SGHAT and CDR2 is FQNNGV. CDR3 nucleotide sequence: TGTGCCAGCAGCTTAGGCTTTTGGCATGATGAGGACAGCGAGCAGTTCTTC. This gives the protein CASSLGFWHDEDSEQFF.

This clone showed up just once. The rearrangement uses TRBV19 and TRBJ1-2; D ambiguous. V was clipped by 3 bases and J by 6 bases, with 14 bases between them. Per germline, CDR1 LNHDA and CDR2 SQIVND (reference sequence). The CDR3 covers 14 residues. CDR3 sequence: CASSIGLNIDGYTF. The DNA of the CDR3 is TGTGCCAGTAGTATTGGACTAAATATCGATGGCTACACCTTC.

This clone turned up a few times. The V and J genes are TRBV30 and TRBJ1-3; the D gene is possibly TRBD1 (6 bases). The CDR3 runs 14 residues. Deletions cut 2 bases from V and 0 bases from J, with 8 bases between. CDR1 and CDR2 from the germline V gene are GTSNPN and SVGIG (reference sequence). CDR3 sequence: CAWSTGHSGNTIYF. CDR3 in DNA: TGTGCCTGGAGTACAGGGCACTCTGGAAACACCATATATTTT.

V is TRBV7-2 and J is TRBJ1-2; 10 bases are shared with TRBD1. Unmatched junction bases numbered 2, after V lost 1 base and J lost 3 bases. The CDR3 runs 15 residues. CDR1 is SGHTA, CDR2 FQGNSA, per germline. In DNA form, the CDR3 reads TGTGCCAGCAGCTTAGACGGGACAGGGGACTATGGCTACACCTTC. Translated: CASSLDGTGDYGYTF.

J is TRBJ2-3 and V is TRBV27; 11 positions agree with TRBD2. Per the germline V gene, CDR1 is MNHEY and CDR2 is SMNVEV (reference sequence). The CDR3 is made up of 15 amino acids. V shed 2 bases, J shed 4 bases, and the junction held 2 bases outside the gene matches. This CDR3 is CASSLLAGGPDTQYF. The CDR3 nucleotides read TGTGCCAGCAGTTTACTAGCGGGGGGCCCAGATACGCAGTATTTT.

The chain couples TRBV18 to TRBJ2-7, with TRBD1 matching over 7 bases. Germline CDR1 is KGHSH and CDR2 is LQKENI. Unmatched junction bases numbered 9, after V lost 6 bases and J lost 4 bases. The CDR3 is made up of 14 amino acids. As DNA, the CDR3 is TGTGCCAGCTCCGCCGGGACAGCACATTACGAGCAGTACTTC. Protein sequence: CASSAGTAHYEQYF. Based on the CDR3 plus reference TRBV18 and TRBJ2-7, the full variable domain is NAGVMQNPRHLVRRRGQEARLRCSPMKGHSHVYWYRQLPEEGLKFMVYLQKENIIDESGMPKERFSAEFPKEGPSILRIQQVVRGDSAAYFCASSAGTAHYEQYFGPGTRLTVT.

The chain employs TRBV10-2 and TRBJ1-4; 12 bases line up with TRBD1. In germline, CDR1 is WSHSY, CDR2 SAAADI. V was pared by 2 bases and J by 8 bases, with 3 bases of the junction left unmatched. This CDR3 contains 15 residues. This CDR3 is CASSETGTGGEKLFF. The CDR3 DNA is TGCGCCAGCAGTGAGACCGGGACAGGGGGCGAAAAACTGTTTTTT.

The chain couples TRBV18 to TRBJ2-5; D remains ambiguous. Germline lookup yields CDR1 KGHSH and CDR2 LQKENI. This CDR3 region has 14 residues. V was clipped by 1 base and J by 4 bases, with 10 bases between them. The DNA for the CDR3 is TGTGCCAGCTCACCACTCAGTGGCCCAGAGACCCAGTACTTC. Translation gives CASSPLSGPETQYF.

The gene calls are TRBV13 and TRBJ2-2; D unresolved. This CDR3 region has 13 residues. V was cut by 5 bases and J by 0 bases, with 4 bases left in between. Germline V gene lookup returns CDR1 PRHDT and CDR2 FYEKMQ (reference sequence). CDR3 loop: CASSTTNTGELFF. CDR3 nucleotide sequence: TGTGCCAGCAGCACAACGAACACCGGGGAGCTGTTTTTT.

The sample holds a few counts of this clone. J is TRBJ1-4 and V is TRBV5-1; the match to TRBD1 covers 7 bases. J was trimmed by 2 bases and V by 4 bases; bases with no gene match: 5. This CDR3 spans 15 amino acids. In germline, CDR1 is SGHRS, CDR2 YFSETQ. The CDR3 nucleotides are TGCGCCAGCAGCGCGACGGGACAGACTAATGAAAAACTGTTTTTT. Its translation is CASSATGQTNEKLFF.

The rearrangement uses TRBV6-6 and TRBJ2-1; 11 bases map to TRBD2. V dropped 8 bases and J dropped 8; count of bases not matched to a gene: 8. Germline values: CDR1 MNHNY, CDR2 SVGAGI (reference sequence). The CDR3 is 14 residues long. As DNA, the CDR3 is TGTGCCAGCGGGGGACTAGCGGTTGTTGATGAGCAGTTCTTC. Amino acid sequence: CASGGLAVVDEQFF.

The CDR3 protein is CASTVGAGRAFF. The DNA for the CDR3 is TGTGCCAGTACTGTTGGGGCAGGGAGGGCTTTCTTT. This chain uses TRBV19 with TRBJ1-1; a weak D match, TRBD1 (5 bases). The CDR3 spans 12 residues. Trimming stripped 7 bases from V and 11 bases from J, with 17 bases between. The V gene's germline CDR1 is LNHDA and CDR2 SQIVND (reference sequence).

This sequence joins TRBV6-5 and TRBJ1-1; tentative D call: TRBD1 (6 bases). V dropped 0 bases and J dropped 1 base, with 6 bases sitting between them. The V gene's germline CDR1 is MNHEY and CDR2 SVGAGI. The CDR3 is made up of 14 amino acids. CDR3: CASSYSDRNTEAFF. The DNA of the CDR3 is TGTGCCAGCAGTTACTCGGACAGGAACACTGAAGCTTTCTTT.

The chain couples TRBV9 to TRBJ2-7; 11 positions match TRBD2. This CDR3 comprises 15 residues. After removal of 3 bases from V and 2 bases from J, the junction contained 4 bases not matched to a gene. Germline CDR1 is SGDLS and CDR2 is YYNGEE. CDR3 nucleotides: TGTGCCAGCAGCGAGGGACTAGCGGCTGCCTACGAGCAGTACTTC. It specifies CASSEGLAAAYEQYF.

This clone was counted a few times. The gene calls are TRBV28 and TRBJ2-7; TRBD2 might be the D (6 bases). V was trimmed by 8 bases and J by 0 bases, leaving 11 bases between them. The CDR3 has 13 amino acids. CDR1 is MDHEN, CDR2 SYDVKM, per germline. The CDR3 sequence is CASGRGPSYEQYF. The CDR3 nucleotides read TGTGCCAGCGGGCGGGGTCCCTCCTACGAGCAGTACTTC.

This clone has a single count. The V call is TRBV19, the J call TRBJ1-1; 9 bases align to TRBD1. Germline V gene data show CDR1 as LNHDA and CDR2 as SQIVND (reference sequence). This CDR3 region has 16 residues. Losses at the gene ends were 5 bases for V and 6 bases for J; bases not matched to a gene: 13. CDR3 sequence: CASSAPPGQGLAEAFF. The CDR3 DNA follows: TGTGCCAGTAGTGCCCCTCCCGGACAGGGGCTGGCTGAAGCTTTCTTT.

This chain links TRBV7-9 with TRBJ1-1; no clear D. There are 14 residues in the CDR3. Germline V CDR1 and CDR2: SEHNR, FQNEAQ (reference sequence). Deletions cut 4 bases from V and 1 base from J, with 10 bases between. In nucleotides, the CDR3 is TGTGCCAGCAGCTCGGCCGACAAGAACACTGAAGCTTTCTTT. Its protein is CASSSADKNTEAFF. The whole variable domain, remainder taken from reference TRBV7-9 and TRBJ1-1, is DTGVSQNPRHKITKRGQNVTFRCDPISEHNRLYWYRQTLGQGPEFLTYFQNEAQLEKSRLLSDRFSAERPKGSFSTLEIQRTEQGDSAMYLCASSSADKNTEAFFGQGTRLTVV.

The chain links TRBV7-9 to TRBJ2-4; 7 nucleotides align to TRBD1. Germline V CDR1 and CDR2: SEHNR, FQNEAQ (reference sequence). CDR3 length: 12 residues. V lost 11 bases and J lost 5; bases outside the gene matches: 6. For the CDR3, the DNA is TGTGCCGGGGGACAGCTTGAAAACATTCAGTACTTC. It is translated as CAGGQLENIQYF.

The gene calls are TRBV6-5 and TRBJ1-2; no clear D. CDR1 is MNHEY, CDR2 SVGAGI, per germline. V was clipped by 7 bases and J by 4 bases, with 10 bases between them. The CDR3 is 12 amino acids. The CDR3 nucleotides read TGTGCCAGCATCGACCCGGGCTATGGCTACACCTTC. This translates into CASIDPGYGYTF.

This clone has more than one count but fewer than ten. DNA for the CDR3: TGCGCCAGCAGCCAAGCCAGGGTGAATGAGCAGTTCTTC. As protein: CASSQARVNEQFF. The chain combines TRBV4-1 with TRBJ2-1, with D perhaps TRBD1 (5 bases). Germline assignment: CDR1 MGHRA and CDR2 YSYEKL. Trimming took off 1 base at V and 7 bases at J, with 8 bases between the two ends. The CDR3 totals 13 residues.

This clone appeared once. V and J are TRBV19 and TRBJ2-3; 9 bases match TRBD2. V trimming: 6 bases; J trimming: 2 bases; junction bases outside the gene matches: 6. Per germline, CDR1 LNHDA and CDR2 SQIVND (reference sequence). The CDR3 is 15 amino acids. The CDR3 protein is CASSDLAGYTDTQYF. In DNA form, the CDR3 reads TGTGCCAGTAGCGATCTAGCGGGGTACACAGATACGCAGTATTTT.

The rearrangement uses TRBV5-1 and TRBJ1-1; the D gene is possibly TRBD1 (6 bases). Trimming cost V 4 bases and J 5 bases, with 15 bases left between them. Germline loops: CDR1 SGHRS, CDR2 YFSETQ. The CDR3 is 14 amino acids. The CDR3 region is CASSPRGMDTEAFF. CDR3 in DNA: TGCGCCAGCAGCCCTAGGGGGATGGATACTGAAGCTTTCTTT. Using reference TRBV5-1 and TRBJ1-1 for the parts outside the CDR3, the full variable domain is KAGVTQTPRYLIKTRGQQVTLSCSPISGHRSVSWYQQTPGQGLQFLFEYFSETQRNKGNFPGRFSGRQFSNSRSEMNVSTLELGDSALYLCASSPRGMDTEAFFGQGTRLTVV.

The genes are TRBV10-3 and TRBJ2-5; 12 nucleotides match TRBD1. Germline V gene lookup returns CDR1 ENHRY and CDR2 SYGVKD. CDR3 length equals 13 residues. The trim removed 9 bases at V and 4 bases at J, leaving 3 bases unmatched. As DNA, the CDR3 is TGTGCCATGGGGACAGGGGGCATAGAGACCCAGTACTTC. Translation: CAMGTGGIETQYF.

In its sample, this clone was seen a few times. The chain carries TRBV15 and TRBJ2-1; D possibly corresponds to TRBD1 (6 bases). Looked up from germline, CDR1 is LNHNV and CDR2 is YYDKDF (reference sequence). This CDR3 has 15 amino acids. V lost 3 bases, J lost 0 bases, and 9 bases lay in between. CDR3: CATSRDSLSYNEQFF. CDR3 sequence (DNA): TGTGCCACCAGCAGGGACAGTCTCTCCTACAATGAGCAGTTCTTC.

The CDR3 is CASSEEMTGGRRSFF. Here the CDR3 DNA reads TGTGCCAGCAGTGAAGAAATGACAGGGGGCCGAAGGTCTTTCTTT. V and J are TRBV6-1 and TRBJ1-1; 10 nucleotides agree with TRBD1. Germline CDR1 and CDR2: MNHNS and SASEGT. This CDR3 comprises 15 residues. Trimming cost V 1 base and J 12 bases; bases outside gene matches: 11.

As concerns this clone: Other DNA sequences in this sample translate to the same CDR3. As DNA, the CDR3 is TGTGCCAGCAGCCTAGCGGGGGGGAACAATGAGCAGTTCTTC. Translation gives CASSLAGGNNEQFF. This chain links TRBV6-6 with TRBJ2-1; TRBD2 aligns across 12 bases. Trimming at V came to 6 bases and at J to 5 bases, leaving 2 bases not matched to a gene. The CDR3 runs to 14 residues. CDR1 is MNHNY, CDR2 SVGAGI, per germline (reference sequence).